Included here is one T cell receptor beta chain sequence, with context. No antigen is known for it. Using a J-beta primer mix together with a sample-barcoded 5' primer, a second PCR was run for roughly 6 to 12 cycles. One entry per CDR3 protein, called by TCRdb with MiXCR from the 5' RACE reads. The repertoire consists of approximately 850,000 distinct CDR3 sequences, with under 45% occurring once and the leading ten covering around 21%. The entry originates in a study of blood T cells in healthy people across ages. Per the germline V gene, CDR1 is MGHRA and CDR2 is YSYEKL. The ends were cut back, 2 bases at V and 3 bases at J, with 25 bases in the middle. This CDR3 contains 19 residues. Findings and caveats of the study: Roughly linear declines in TCR beta diversity per million T cells occurred with age.

This chain joins TRBV4-1 and TRBJ1-2, with D perhaps TRBD1 (5 bases). The TCR was taken from a man in his sixties in good health. The sample was blood. CDR3 DNA sequence: TGCGCCAGCAGCCAACTCCTCACATTGAACAGGAACGCATACTATGGCTACACCTTC. Protein: CASSQLLTLNRNAYYGYTF.